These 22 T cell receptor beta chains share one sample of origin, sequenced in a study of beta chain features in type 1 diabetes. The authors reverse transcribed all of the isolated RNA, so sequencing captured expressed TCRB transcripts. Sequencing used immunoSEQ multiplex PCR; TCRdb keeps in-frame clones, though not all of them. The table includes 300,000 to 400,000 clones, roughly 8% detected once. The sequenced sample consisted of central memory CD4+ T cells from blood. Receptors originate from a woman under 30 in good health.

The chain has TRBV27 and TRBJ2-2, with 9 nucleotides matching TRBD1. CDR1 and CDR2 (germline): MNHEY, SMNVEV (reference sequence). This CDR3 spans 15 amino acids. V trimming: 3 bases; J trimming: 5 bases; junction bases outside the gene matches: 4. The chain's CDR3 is CASSFGTGRTGELFF. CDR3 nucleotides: TGTGCCAGCAGTTTTGGGACAGGGCGGACCGGGGAGCTGTTTTTT.

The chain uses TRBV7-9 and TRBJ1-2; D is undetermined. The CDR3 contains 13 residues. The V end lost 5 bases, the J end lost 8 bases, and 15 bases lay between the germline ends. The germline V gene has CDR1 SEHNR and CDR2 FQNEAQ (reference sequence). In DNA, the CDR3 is TGTGCCAGCAGCCCTGGTGGTGTCGAAGGCTACACCTTC. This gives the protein CASSPGGVEGYTF.

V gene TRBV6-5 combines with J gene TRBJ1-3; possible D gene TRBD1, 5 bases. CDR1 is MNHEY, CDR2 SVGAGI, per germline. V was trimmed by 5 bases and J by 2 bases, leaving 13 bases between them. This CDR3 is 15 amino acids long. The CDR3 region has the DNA TGTGCCAGCAGTGACTATGGGGGGGCTGGAAACACCATATATTTT. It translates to CASSDYGGAGNTIYF.

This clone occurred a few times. This CDR3 reads CASSYSRGLAGNEQFF. The CDR3 DNA follows: TGTGCCAGCAGTTACTCTAGAGGACTAGCAGGGAATGAGCAGTTCTTC. The chain recombines TRBV6-5 with TRBJ2-1, with 8 bases fitting TRBD2. The CDR3 covers 16 residues. CDR1 MNHEY and CDR2 SVGAGI come from the germline V gene. The junction had 8 bases not matched to a gene; V was cut back by 0 bases and J by 7 bases.

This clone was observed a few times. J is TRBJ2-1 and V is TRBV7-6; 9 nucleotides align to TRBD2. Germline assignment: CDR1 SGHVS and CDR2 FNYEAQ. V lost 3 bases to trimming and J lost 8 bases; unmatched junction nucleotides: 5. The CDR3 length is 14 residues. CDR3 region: CASSLSGRIYEQFF. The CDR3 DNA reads TGTGCCAGCAGCTTGAGCGGGAGGATATATGAGCAGTTCTTC.

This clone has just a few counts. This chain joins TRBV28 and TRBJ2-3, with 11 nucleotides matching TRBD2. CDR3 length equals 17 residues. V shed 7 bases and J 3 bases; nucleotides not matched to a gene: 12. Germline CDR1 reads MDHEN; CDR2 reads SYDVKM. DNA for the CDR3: TGTGCCAGCAAATACCTCGGGACTAGCGGCCAGACAGATACGCAGTATTTT. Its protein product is CASKYLGTSGQTDTQYF.

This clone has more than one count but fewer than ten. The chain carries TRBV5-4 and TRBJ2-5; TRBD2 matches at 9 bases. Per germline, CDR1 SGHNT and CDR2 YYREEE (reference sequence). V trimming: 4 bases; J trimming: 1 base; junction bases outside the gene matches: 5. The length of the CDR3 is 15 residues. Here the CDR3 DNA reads TGTGCCAGCAGCATCCAGACTAGCGGCCAAGAGACCCAGTACTTC. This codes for CASSIQTSGQETQYF.

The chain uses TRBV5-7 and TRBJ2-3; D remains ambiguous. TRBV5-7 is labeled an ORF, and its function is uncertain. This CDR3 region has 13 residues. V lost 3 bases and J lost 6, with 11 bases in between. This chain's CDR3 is CASSYLGWDTQYF. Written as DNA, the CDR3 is TGTGCCAGCAGCTACTTGGGGTGGGATACGCAGTATTTT.

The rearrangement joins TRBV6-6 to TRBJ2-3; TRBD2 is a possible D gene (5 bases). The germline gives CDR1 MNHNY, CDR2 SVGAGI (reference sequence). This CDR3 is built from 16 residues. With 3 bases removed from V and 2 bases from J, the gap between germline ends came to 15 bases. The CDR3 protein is CASSYPRADLTDTQYF. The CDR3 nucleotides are TGTGCCAGCAGTTATCCGAGAGCGGATCTCACAGATACGCAGTATTTT.

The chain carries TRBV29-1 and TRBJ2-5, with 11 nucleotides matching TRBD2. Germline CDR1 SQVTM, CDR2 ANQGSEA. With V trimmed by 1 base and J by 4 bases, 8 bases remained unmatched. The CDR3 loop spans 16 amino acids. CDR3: CSVEVFLTSGGETQYF. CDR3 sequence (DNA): TGCAGCGTTGAAGTTTTCTTAACTAGCGGGGGAGAGACCCAGTACTTC.

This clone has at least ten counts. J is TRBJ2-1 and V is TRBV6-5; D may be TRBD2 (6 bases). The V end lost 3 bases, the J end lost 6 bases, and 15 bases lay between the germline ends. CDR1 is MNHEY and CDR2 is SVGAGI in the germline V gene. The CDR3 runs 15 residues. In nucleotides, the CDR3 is TGTGCCAGCAGTTATCGGCGACTAGTAGGCAATGAGCAGTTCTTC. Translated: CASSYRRLVGNEQFF.

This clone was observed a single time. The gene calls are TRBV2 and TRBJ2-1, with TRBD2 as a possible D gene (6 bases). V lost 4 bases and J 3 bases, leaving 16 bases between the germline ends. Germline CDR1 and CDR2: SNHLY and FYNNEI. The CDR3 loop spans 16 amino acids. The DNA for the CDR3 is TGTGCCAGCAGTGTTGGGAGGTGGGGGGACTACAATGAGCAGTTCTTC. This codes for CASSVGRWGDYNEQFF.

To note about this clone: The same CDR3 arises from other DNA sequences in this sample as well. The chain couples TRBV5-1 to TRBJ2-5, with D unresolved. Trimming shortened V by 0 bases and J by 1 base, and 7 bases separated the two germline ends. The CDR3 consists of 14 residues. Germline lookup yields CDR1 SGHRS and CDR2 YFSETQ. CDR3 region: CASSLGHPQETQYF. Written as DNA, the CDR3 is TGCGCCAGCAGCTTGGGACACCCCCAAGAGACCCAGTACTTC.

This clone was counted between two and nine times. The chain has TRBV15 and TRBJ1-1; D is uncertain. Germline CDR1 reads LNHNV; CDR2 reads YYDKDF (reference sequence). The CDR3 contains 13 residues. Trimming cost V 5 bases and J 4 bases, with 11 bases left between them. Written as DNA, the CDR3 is TGTGCCACCAGCCTAGACGTGGGCACTGAAGCTTTCTTT. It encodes CATSLDVGTEAFF.

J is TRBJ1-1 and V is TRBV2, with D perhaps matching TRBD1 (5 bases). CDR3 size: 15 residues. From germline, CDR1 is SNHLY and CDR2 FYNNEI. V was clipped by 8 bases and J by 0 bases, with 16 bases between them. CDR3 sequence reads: CASGGQGIMNTEAFF. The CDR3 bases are TGTGCCAGCGGGGGTCAGGGCATTATGAACACTGAAGCTTTCTTT.

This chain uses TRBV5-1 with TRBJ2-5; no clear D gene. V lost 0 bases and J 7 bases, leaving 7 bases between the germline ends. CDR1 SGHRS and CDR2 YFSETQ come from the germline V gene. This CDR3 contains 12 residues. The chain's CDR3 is CASSLGDGTQYF. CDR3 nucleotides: TGCGCCAGCAGCTTGGGTGACGGGACCCAGTACTTC.

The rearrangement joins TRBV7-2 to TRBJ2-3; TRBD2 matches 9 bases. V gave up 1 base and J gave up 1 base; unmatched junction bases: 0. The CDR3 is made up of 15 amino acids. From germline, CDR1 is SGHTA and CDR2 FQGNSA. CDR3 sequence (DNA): TGTGCCAGCAGCTTAGGACTAGCGGGCACAGATACGCAGTATTTT. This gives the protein CASSLGLAGTDTQYF.

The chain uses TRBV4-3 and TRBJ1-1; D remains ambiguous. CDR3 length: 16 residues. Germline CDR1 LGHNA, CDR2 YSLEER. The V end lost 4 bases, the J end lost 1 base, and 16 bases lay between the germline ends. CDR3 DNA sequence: TGCGCCAGCAGCCGGGCCTCGGGGAGCCCGAACACTGAAGCTTTCTTT. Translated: CASSRASGSPNTEAFF.

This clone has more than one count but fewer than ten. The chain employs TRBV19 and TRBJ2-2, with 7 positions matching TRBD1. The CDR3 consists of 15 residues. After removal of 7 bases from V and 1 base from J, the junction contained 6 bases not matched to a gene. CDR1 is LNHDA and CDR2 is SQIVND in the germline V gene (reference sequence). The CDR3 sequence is CASKQGTENTGELFF. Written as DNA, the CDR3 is TGTGCCAGTAAGCAAGGGACAGAGAACACCGGGGAGCTGTTTTTT.

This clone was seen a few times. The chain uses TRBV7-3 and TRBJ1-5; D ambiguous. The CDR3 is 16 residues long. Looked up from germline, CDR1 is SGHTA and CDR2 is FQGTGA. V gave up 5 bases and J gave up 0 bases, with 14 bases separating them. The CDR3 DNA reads TGTGCCAGCAGCCCCTCTTTTACCTATAGCAATCAGCCCCAGCATTTT. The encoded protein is CASSPSFTYSNQPQHF. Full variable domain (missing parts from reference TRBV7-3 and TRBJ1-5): GAGVSQTPSNKVTEKGKYVELRCDPISGHTALYWYRQSLGQGPEFLIYFQGTGAADDSGLPNDRFFAVRPEGSVSTLKIQRTERGDSAVYLCASSPSFTYSNQPQHFGDGTRLSIL.

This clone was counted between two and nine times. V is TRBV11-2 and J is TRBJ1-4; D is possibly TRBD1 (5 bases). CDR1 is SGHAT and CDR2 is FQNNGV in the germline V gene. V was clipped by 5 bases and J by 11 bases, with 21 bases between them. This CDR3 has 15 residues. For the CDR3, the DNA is TGTGCCAGCAGCCCGGGGGGGTCCTCGGGTGGGAAACTGTTTTTT. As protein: CASSPGGSSGGKLFF.

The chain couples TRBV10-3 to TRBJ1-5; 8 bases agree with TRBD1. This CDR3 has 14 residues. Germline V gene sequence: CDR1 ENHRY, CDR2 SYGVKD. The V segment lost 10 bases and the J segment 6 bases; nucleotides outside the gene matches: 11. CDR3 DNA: TGTGCCAGCACGGACAGGGAAGGGAGTCAGCCCCAGCATTTT. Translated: CASTDREGSQPQHF.